Sequencing of this T cell receptor (beta chain) was carried out in a study of blood T cell repertoires in COVID-19. Across the whole study: The United States, Italy and Spain provided the acute and convalescent COVID-19 samples. The cDNA or gDNA used as material had been derived from T cells, B-cell-depleted T cells, or PBMCs.

Per the authors' pipeline: Reference gene primer amplification gave estimated nucleated cell counts. Only in-frame clones appear in the TCRdb table, and some are missing; sequencing was by immunoSEQ multiplex PCR. The V and J calls and clone size come from that table; D and trimming were worked out from the DNA. The sample lists roughly 180,000 clones, 80% to 90% occurring once. The length of the CDR3 is 16 residues. The V gene end was trimmed by 2 bases and the J gene end by 6 bases; junction bases not matched to a gene: 6. CDR1 and CDR2 (germline): SGHTA, FQGNSA. Participants were aged 18 to 89 years from more than 20 US areas.

This receptor was obtained from a woman in her 50s in a cohort exposed to, infected with or recovered from COVID-19 (not recorded which). V usage is TRBV7-2 and J usage is TRBJ1-3, with 11 bases lining up with TRBD1. Sequenced input: PBMCs or T cells enriched from blood (not recorded which). The CDR3 coding sequence is TGTGCCAGCAGCTTACGGACAGGGGGCCGTGTAAACACCATATATTTT. Its translation is CASSLRTGGRVNTIYF. Combining the CDR3 with reference TRBV7-2 and TRBJ1-3 gives the whole variable domain GAGVSQSPSNKVTEKGKDVELRCDPISGHTALYWYRQSLGQGLEFLIYFQGNSAPDKSGLPSDRFSAERTGGSVSTLTIQRTQQEDSAVYLCASSLRTGGRVNTIYFGEGSWLTVV.